This is a list of T cell receptor beta chains from one sample in a study of blood T cells in healthy people across ages. TCRdb redid the calling of the 5' RACE reads with MiXCR, one entry per CDR3 protein. Found here are nearly 1 million distinct CDR3 sequences, just over 50% of them singletons; the top ten hold about a fifth. Sample: blood. The receptors derive from a woman aged 55-75 years in good health. Both conserved end residues are part of each CDR3. Fields, in order: D gene, clone size, V gene, J gene, CDR3 protein, CDR3 DNA. D genes are given only for firm matches. Expanded clones are given a class, and other clones once, few, many or no size at all.

-	few	TRBV12-3/TRBV12-4	TRBJ1-5	CASSVARDQPQHF	TGTGCCAGCAGTGTAGCGCGTGATCAGCCCCAGCATTTT
TRBD1	-	TRBV29-1	TRBJ1-2	CSILTQGAYGYTF	TGCAGCATATTGACTCAGGGGGCCTATGGCTACACCTTC
-	-	TRBV28	TRBJ2-1	CASSLGTGISYNEQFF	TGTGCCAGCAGTTTAGGGACGGGGATCTCCTACAATGAGCAGTTCTTC
-	-	TRBV6-1	TRBJ2-2	CASSVSRGNTGELFF	TGTGCCAGCAGTGTCTCCAGGGGTAACACCGGGGAGCTGTTTTTT
TRBD1	few	TRBV6-1	TRBJ2-7	CASTSTGTGGYEQYF	TGTGCCAGCACCTCGACCGGGACAGGGGGCTACGAGCAGTACTTC
-	-	TRBV20-1	TRBJ2-3	CSIEVPSTDTQYF	TGTAGTATTGAGGTCCCTAGCACAGATACGCAGTATTTT
TRBD1	-	TRBV6-5	TRBJ1-2	CASSYLTGGGDCTF	TGTGCCAGCAGTTACTTAACAGGGGGAGGGGATTGCACCTTC
TRBD2	-	TRBV5-1	TRBJ2-5	CASSLEGGGEETQYF	TGCGCCAGCAGCTTGGAAGGCGGGGGGGAAGAGACCCAGTACTTC
TRBD2	-	TRBV28	TRBJ2-7	CASSPTTSGMSSYEQYF	TGTGCCAGCAGTCCTACGACTAGCGGGATGAGCTCCTACGAGCAGTACTTC
TRBD2	-	TRBV20-1	TRBJ2-7	CSARREASGRYEQYF	TGCAGTGCTAGAAGAGAGGCTAGCGGGAGGTACGAGCAGTACTTC
-	-	TRBV20-1	TRBJ2-1	CSATRPGPYNEQFF	TGCAGTGCTACCCGTCCAGGACCGTACAATGAGCAGTTCTTC
TRBD1	few	TRBV11-2	TRBJ2-7	CASSLLGTDYEQYF	TGTGCCAGCAGCTTATTGGGGACAGATTACGAGCAGTACTTC
TRBD1	few	TRBV28	TRBJ2-5	CASSLEGQGAISHEQYF	TGTGCCAGCAGTTTGGAGGGGCAGGGGGCGATCAGCCATGAGCAGTACTTC
-	few	TRBV6-5	TRBJ2-5	CASRPYSPAEETQYF	TGTGCCAGTCGGCCATACAGCCCCGCCGAAGAGACCCAGTACTTC
-	-	TRBV15	TRBJ1-2	CTTSVDLRFGYTF	TGTACCACGTCCGTGGACTTAAGGTTTGGCTACACCTTC
-	-	TRBV4-3	TRBJ2-3	CASSQDYAGSTSTDTQYF	TGCGCCAGCAGCCAAGATTACGCGGGCTCCACTAGCACAGATACGCAGTATTTT
-	-	TRBV20-1	TRBJ1-5	CSAWGTRNQPQHF	TGCAGTGCATGGGGAACGAGAAATCAGCCCCAGCATTTT
-	-	TRBV15	TRBJ2-7	CATKRPSLYYYEQYF	TGTGCCACAAAAAGGCCATCCCTCTACTACTACGAGCAGTACTTC
-	-	TRBV7-8	TRBJ1-5	CASSLTRWDNQPQHF	TGTGCCAGCAGCTTAACACGATGGGACAATCAGCCCCAGCATTTT
-	once	TRBV28	TRBJ1-4	CASSLGDSQNEKLFF	TGTGCCAGCAGTTTGGGCGACAGTCAAAATGAAAAACTGTTTTTT
-	-	TRBV29-1	TRBJ2-1	CSVVVTGRRDEQFF	TGCAGCGTTGTTGTTACAGGGCGAAGGGATGAGCAGTTCTTC
TRBD2	few	TRBV29-1	TRBJ2-3	CSDKTSGYTDTQYF	TGCAGCGATAAGACTAGCGGATACACAGATACGCAGTATTTT
-	-	TRBV7-2	TRBJ2-1	CASSLASGAYNEQFF	TGTGCCAGCAGCTTAGCCAGCGGAGCCTACAATGAGCAGTTCTTC
TRBD2	-	TRBV20-1	TRBJ2-3	CSARGPGTSGRALDTQYF	TGCAGTGCTAGAGGTCCCGGGACTAGCGGGAGGGCCTTAGATACGCAGTATTTT
TRBD2	few	TRBV29-1	TRBJ2-5	CSVELAEDLETQYF	TGCAGCGTTGAACTAGCGGAAGATTTAGAGACCCAGTACTTC
-	-	TRBV5-1	TRBJ1-1	CASSLGGAWDRTEAFF	TGCGCCAGCAGCTTGGGAGGGGCATGGGATCGAACTGAAGCTTTCTTT
-	few	TRBV12-3/TRBV12-4	TRBJ1-1	CASSVGEAREAFF	TGTGCCAGCAGTGTAGGGGAGGCCAGGGAAGCTTTCTTT
-	few	TRBV20-1	TRBJ1-6	CSATRDYNSPLHF	TGCAGTGCGACCAGGGATTATAATTCACCCCTCCACTTT
-	-	TRBV2	TRBJ1-6	CATTGTRNNSPLHF	TGTGCCACGACCGGGACACGGAATAATTCACCCCTCCACTTT
-	few	TRBV10-3	TRBJ2-7	CAISEKGRESGEQYF	TGTGCCATCAGTGAGAAAGGCCGGGAGTCTGGCGAGCAGTACTTC
TRBD2	-	TRBV28	TRBJ2-7	CASSPRGGALNEQYF	TGTGCCAGCAGCCCCCGGGGGGGGGCTTTGAACGAGCAGTACTTC
-	-	TRBV7-8	TRBJ2-1	CASSFPQGRDEQFF	TGTGCCAGCAGCTTTCCTCAGGGGCGAGATGAGCAGTTCTTC
-	-	TRBV4-1	TRBJ2-2	CASRHNLRERTRNTGEPFF	TGCGCCAGCAGGCATAACTTAAGGGAGCGGACGAGGAACACCGGGGAGCCGTTTTTT
TRBD1	-	TRBV29-1	TRBJ2-5	CSVEVGTGETQYF	TGCAGCGTTGAAGTAGGGACAGGAGAGACCCAGTACTTC
TRBD1	-	TRBV29-1	TRBJ2-7	CSVKYQDRWNEQYF	TGCAGCGTTAAGTACCAGGACAGGTGGAACGAGCAGTACTTC
-	-	TRBV20-1	TRBJ1-4	CSAGGGDPTNEKLFF	TGCAGTGCCGGGGGTGGGGATCCAACTAATGAAAAACTGTTTTTT
-	once	TRBV2	TRBJ1-6	CASSLQANNSPLHF	TGTGCCAGCAGTTTACAGGCAAATAATTCACCCCTCCACTTT
-	-	TRBV6-2/TRBV6-3	TRBJ2-5	CASGTRERQETQYF	TGTGCCAGCGGTACGAGGGAGCGCCAAGAGACCCAGTACTTC